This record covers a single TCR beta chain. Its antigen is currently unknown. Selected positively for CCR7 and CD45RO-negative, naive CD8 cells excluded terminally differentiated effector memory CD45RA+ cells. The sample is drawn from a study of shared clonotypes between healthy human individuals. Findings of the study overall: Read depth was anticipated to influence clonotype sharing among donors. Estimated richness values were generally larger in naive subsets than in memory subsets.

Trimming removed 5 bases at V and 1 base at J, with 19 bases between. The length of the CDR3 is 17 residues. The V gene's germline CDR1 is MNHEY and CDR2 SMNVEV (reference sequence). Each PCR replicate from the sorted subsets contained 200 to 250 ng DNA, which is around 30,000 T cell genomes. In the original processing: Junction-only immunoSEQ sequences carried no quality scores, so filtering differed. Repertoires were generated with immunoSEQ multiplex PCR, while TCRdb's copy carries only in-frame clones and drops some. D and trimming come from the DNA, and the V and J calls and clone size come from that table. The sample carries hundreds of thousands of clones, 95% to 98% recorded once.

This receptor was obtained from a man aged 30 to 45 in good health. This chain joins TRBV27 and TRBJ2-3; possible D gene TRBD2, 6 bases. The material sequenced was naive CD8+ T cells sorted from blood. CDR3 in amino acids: CASSPLVRETGTDTQYF. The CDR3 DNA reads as TGTGCCAGCAGTCCCCTTGTTCGGGAGACGGGCACAGATACGCAGTATTTT.